Listed below are T cell receptor beta chains from one sample, sequenced in a study of CD8 T cells in Susac syndrome. TCRdb reprocessed the immunoSEQ multiplex PCR reads with MiXCR, giving one entry per CDR3 protein. The sample includes tens of thousands of distinct CDR3 sequences, about 96% of them seen just once. The sample comprised CD8+ T cells from PBMCs. These receptors all stem from a human donor with Susac syndrome. Both conserved end residues are part of each CDR3. The D gene is left open where the match is weak. Where a row states a size, it is once, few, many or the class of an expanded clone; other rows omit it.

J gene,CDR3 length,V gene,D gene,clone size,CDR3 DNA,CDR3 protein
TRBJ1-2,12,TRBV24-1,-,-,TGTGCCACCAGTGACCGGGGCTATGGCTACACCTTC,CATSDRGYGYTF
TRBJ1-1,18,TRBV20-1,TRBD1,-,TGCAGTGCTAGAGGACAGGGGGCGCGAGGGAGGTTGAACACTGAAGCTTTCTTT,CSARGQGARGRLNTEAFF
TRBJ1-2,13,TRBV3-1,-,-,TGTGCCAGCAGCCTTGATACCTCCTATGGCTACACCTTC,CASSLDTSYGYTF
TRBJ1-1,18,TRBV7-9,-,-,TGTGCCAGCAGCTTACCGTTGTTTGGAGGTCCGGGGAACACTGAAGCTTTCTTT,CASSLPLFGGPGNTEAFF
TRBJ2-7,15,TRBV29-1,TRBD1,-,TGCAGCGTTGAGAAAATTCCGGGACAGGGGTACGAGCAGTACTTC,CSVEKIPGQGYEQYF
TRBJ2-7,13,TRBV30,-,-,TGTGCCTGGAGTGAACAGATCATTTACGAGCAGTACTTC,CAWSEQIIYEQYF
TRBJ1-2,17,TRBV6-1,-,-,TGTGCCAGCAGCCAAGACACCACGGTACGGAGAACGTATGGCTACACCTTC,CASSQDTTVRRTYGYTF
TRBJ2-3,15,TRBV2,-,-,TGTGCCAGCAGTGAGTTTGGGGTGTCGACAGATACGCAGTATTTT,CASSEFGVSTDTQYF
TRBJ2-5,13,TRBV29-1,-,few,TGCAGCGTTGAGATAGGTCGGCAAGAGACCCAGTACTTC,CSVEIGRQETQYF
TRBJ1-4,14,TRBV9,TRBD1,-,TGTGCCAGCAGCTCGACAGGGCGCAGGGAAAAACTGTTTTTT,CASSSTGRREKLFF
TRBJ2-3,16,TRBV24-1,TRBD2,-,TGTGCCACCAGCGCCAGGGACTACGAAGTCACAGATACGCAGTATTTT,CATSARDYEVTDTQYF
TRBJ1-1,13,TRBV20-1,-,-,TGCAGTGCTAGGCCAGGAAGGAACACTGAAGCTTTCTTT,CSARPGRNTEAFF
TRBJ2-1,15,TRBV7-2,-,-,TGTGCCAGCAGCTTAGTCGGGCCCCCGCACAATGAGCAGTTCTTC,CASSLVGPPHNEQFF
TRBJ2-2,16,TRBV14,-,-,TGTGCCAGCAGCCAAGATGGGAGGGGGCACACCGGGGAGCTGTTTTTT,CASSQDGRGHTGELFF
TRBJ2-7,14,TRBV12-3/TRBV12-4,-,-,TGTGCCAGCAGCCGTTCTCAGAATACCTACGAGCAGTACTTC,CASSRSQNTYEQYF
TRBJ2-7,13,TRBV5-1,-,few,TGCGCCAGCAGGCCAGGTAGCTCCTACGAGCAGTACTTC,CASRPGSSYEQYF
TRBJ2-3,12,TRBV5-1,-,-,TGCGCCAGCAGCCGTGACGGGGATACGCAGTATTTT,CASSRDGDTQYF
TRBJ1-6,15,TRBV5-4,-,-,TGTGCCAGCAGCTTGGGGGGACCAGATAATTCACCCCTCCACTTT,CASSLGGPDNSPLHF
TRBJ2-3,16,TRBV13,TRBD2,-,TGTGCCAGCAGCTTATTAGCGGGGGAGACCACAGATACGCAGTATTTT,CASSLLAGETTDTQYF
TRBJ2-7,11,TRBV30,TRBD1,-,TGTGCCTGGACAGGGGGAAACGAGCAGTACTTC,CAWTGGNEQYF
TRBJ2-4,17,TRBV3-1,-,-,TGTGCCAGCAGCCATGAGATATCCGGGGGAGCCAAAAACATTCAGTACTTC,CASSHEISGGAKNIQYF
TRBJ1-1,18,TRBV7-6,TRBD1,-,TGTGCCAGCAGATACACCCCCCCCAGGGGGCTCAGGGGCACTGAAGCTTTCTTT,CASRYTPPRGLRGTEAFF
TRBJ2-1,16,TRBV4-2,TRBD2,-,TGTGCCAGCAGCCGTACTACTAGCGGTTCTTACAATGAGCAGTTCTTC,CASSRTTSGSYNEQFF
TRBJ1-6,17,TRBV7-9,TRBD1,-,TGTGCCAGCAGCACTACAGGACAGGGCTCCTATAATTCACCCCTCCACTTT,CASSTTGQGSYNSPLHF
TRBJ1-2,11,TRBV5-1,-,-,TGCGCCAGCAGCTTGGGCTCCGGCTACACCTTC,CASSLGSGYTF
TRBJ1-2,12,TRBV28,-,-,TGTGCCAGCAGTTTAAACCGCCACGGCTACACCTTC,CASSLNRHGYTF
TRBJ1-4,15,TRBV4-3,-,once,TGCGCCAGCAGCCAAGGGTTAGGGGGAGAGGAAAAACTGTTTTTT,CASSQGLGGEEKLFF
TRBJ1-1,14,TRBV9,-,-,TGTGCCAGCGCGTATGGGGATAGGAACACTGAAGCTTTCTTT,CASAYGDRNTEAFF
TRBJ1-1,15,TRBV7-2,-,once,TGTGCCAGCAGCTTAGGTACCTCGCTGGCCACTGAAGCTTTCTTT,CASSLGTSLATEAFF
TRBJ2-1,14,TRBV18,-,-,TGTGCCAGCTCACCAGCGGAGAGCTACAATGAGCAGTTCTTC,CASSPAESYNEQFF
TRBJ1-1,13,TRBV5-1,TRBD1,-,TGCGCCAGCAGCCAGGACAGGCCGGCTGAAGCTTTCTTT,CASSQDRPAEAFF
TRBJ2-7,14,TRBV5-1,TRBD1,-,TGCGCCAGCAGCTTGGGGACAGGGAACTACGAGCAGTACTTC,CASSLGTGNYEQYF
TRBJ2-1,12,TRBV11-3,-,-,TGTGCCAGCAGCTTAGGTCACAATGAGCAGTTCTTC,CASSLGHNEQFF
TRBJ1-2,13,TRBV30,TRBD1,-,TGTGCCTGGAGTCGGGTAGGGGGCGGCGGCTACACCTTC,CAWSRVGGGGYTF
TRBJ1-4,13,TRBV7-9,-,-,TGTGCCAGCAGCTTGGGGGAGGCTGAAAAACTGTTTTTT,CASSLGEAEKLFF
TRBJ2-7,17,TRBV5-1,-,-,TGCGCCAGCAGCGACATCTCTCCGAGTAGACTACCCTACGAGCAGTACTTC,CASSDISPSRLPYEQYF
TRBJ2-3,17,TRBV7-9,TRBD2,-,TGTGCCAGCAGCTTGGATTCTCGTAGCGGGGTGGCAGATACGCAGTATTTT,CASSLDSRSGVADTQYF
TRBJ2-7,12,TRBV29-1,-,-,TGCAGCGGATCCGACAGCCCCTCCGAGCAGTACTTC,CSGSDSPSEQYF
TRBJ1-1,13,TRBV29-1,TRBD1,-,TGCAGCGGAATGACAGGGATTAACACTGAAGCTTTCTTT,CSGMTGINTEAFF
TRBJ1-1,15,TRBV3-1,-,-,TGTGCCAGCAGCCAAGCCTCCTTAGCGGACACTGAAGCTTTCTTT,CASSQASLADTEAFF
TRBJ2-2,18,TRBV11-2,-,-,TGTGCCAGCAGCATAGGGACACTGGACCACGCGAACACCGGGGAGCTGTTTTTT,CASSIGTLDHANTGELFF
TRBJ2-5,15,TRBV27,TRBD2,-,TGTGCCAGCAATTCCGGCGGGGGGAACCAAGAGACCCAGTACTTC,CASNSGGGNQETQYF
TRBJ1-1,13,TRBV20-1,-,-,TGCAGTGCTAGAGGTGAACAGTACACTGAAGCTTTCTTT,CSARGEQYTEAFF
TRBJ2-3,12,TRBV20-1,TRBD2,-,TGCAGTGGGGGCGGGAGGGAAGATACGCAGTATTTT,CSGGGREDTQYF
TRBJ2-1,13,TRBV7-2,TRBD1,once,TGTGCCAGCAGCCGGGACAGCAACAATGAGCAGTTCTTC,CASSRDSNNEQFF
TRBJ1-1,18,TRBV3-1,TRBD1,-,TGTGCCAGCAGCCAAGATATAAGGACAGGGGGCGTAAGCACTGAAGCTTTCTTT,CASSQDIRTGGVSTEAFF
TRBJ1-2,15,TRBV5-1,-,-,TGCGCCAGCAGCTCCACTTCCGTGTTCGGCTATGGCTACACCTTC,CASSSTSVFGYGYTF
TRBJ1-5,12,TRBV29-1,-,-,TGCAGCGTTGTTGATAGCAATCAGCCCCAGCATTTT,CSVVDSNQPQHF
TRBJ2-6,14,TRBV20-1,-,-,TGCAGTGCGAACAGTATTTCTGGGGCCAACGTCCTGACTTTC,CSANSISGANVLTF
TRBJ1-1,14,TRBV12-3/TRBV12-4,-,-,TGTGCCAGCAGTTTAACCGGGACGGAGAGTGAAGCTTTCTTT,CASSLTGTESEAFF
TRBJ2-7,14,TRBV30,-,-,TGTGCCTGGATTTCACCCCACGTCTCCGACGAGCAGTACTTC,CAWISPHVSDEQYF
TRBJ2-5,15,TRBV6-5,-,-,TGTGCCAGCAGCCCCAAGGGGGTGAGAAGGGAGACCCAGTACTTC,CASSPKGVRRETQYF
TRBJ2-5,12,TRBV11-2,-,-,TGTGCCAGCAGCCGCACAGAAGAGACCCAGTACTTC,CASSRTEETQYF
TRBJ2-7,13,TRBV12-3/TRBV12-4,-,-,TGTGCCAGCAGCCTAATCACAGGAAACGAGCAGTACTTC,CASSLITGNEQYF
TRBJ2-7,14,TRBV30,-,-,TGTGCCTGGAGTTTTCCCGGGACATCCTACGAGCAGTACTTC,CAWSFPGTSYEQYF
TRBJ1-2,13,TRBV29-1,TRBD1,-,TGCAGCGTAGGGGGGACAGTGAACTATGGCTACACCTTC,CSVGGTVNYGYTF